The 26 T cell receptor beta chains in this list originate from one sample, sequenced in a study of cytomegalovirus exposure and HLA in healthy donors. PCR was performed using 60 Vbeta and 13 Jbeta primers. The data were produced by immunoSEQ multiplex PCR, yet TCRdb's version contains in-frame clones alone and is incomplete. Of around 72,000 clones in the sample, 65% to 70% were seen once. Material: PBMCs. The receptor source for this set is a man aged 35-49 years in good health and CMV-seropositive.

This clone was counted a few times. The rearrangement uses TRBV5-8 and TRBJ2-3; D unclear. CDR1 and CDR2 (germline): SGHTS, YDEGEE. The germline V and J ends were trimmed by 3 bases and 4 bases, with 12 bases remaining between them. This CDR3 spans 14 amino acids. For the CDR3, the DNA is TGTGCCAGCAGCTCCAAATTTAGTTCAGATACGCAGTATTTT. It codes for CASSSKFSSDTQYF.

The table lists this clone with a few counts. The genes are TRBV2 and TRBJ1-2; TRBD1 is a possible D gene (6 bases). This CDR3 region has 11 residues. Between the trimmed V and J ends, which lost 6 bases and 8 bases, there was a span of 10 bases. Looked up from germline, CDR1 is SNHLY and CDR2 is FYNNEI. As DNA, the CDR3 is TGTGCCAGCAGGTCAGGGGAGGGCTACACCTTC. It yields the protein CASRSGEGYTF.

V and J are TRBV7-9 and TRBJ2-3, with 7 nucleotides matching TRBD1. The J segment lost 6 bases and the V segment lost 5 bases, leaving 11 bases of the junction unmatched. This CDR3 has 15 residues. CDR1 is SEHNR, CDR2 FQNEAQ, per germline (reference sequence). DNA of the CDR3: TGTGCCAGCAGCCGACGAGGGGGCGTGGGCGATACGCAGTATTTT. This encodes CASSRRGGVGDTQYF.

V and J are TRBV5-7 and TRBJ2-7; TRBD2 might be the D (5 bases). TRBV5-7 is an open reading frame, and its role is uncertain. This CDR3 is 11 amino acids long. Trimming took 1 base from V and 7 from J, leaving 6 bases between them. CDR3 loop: CASSLRREQYF. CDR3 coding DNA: TGTGCCAGCAGCTTGCGGAGGGAGCAGTACTTC.

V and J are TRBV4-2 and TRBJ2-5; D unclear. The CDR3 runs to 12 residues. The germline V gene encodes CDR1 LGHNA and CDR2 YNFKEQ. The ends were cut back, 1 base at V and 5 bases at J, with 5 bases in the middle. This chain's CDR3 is CASSQGPETQYF. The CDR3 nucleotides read TGTGCCAGCAGCCAAGGGCCTGAGACCCAGTACTTC.

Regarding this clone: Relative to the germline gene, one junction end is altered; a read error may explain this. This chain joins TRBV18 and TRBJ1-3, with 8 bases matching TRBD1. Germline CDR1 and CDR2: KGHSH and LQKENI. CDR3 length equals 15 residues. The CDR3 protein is CASSSDRGTGNTTYF. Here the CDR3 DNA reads TGTGCCAGCTCATCCGACAGGGGTACGGGAAACACCACATATTTT.

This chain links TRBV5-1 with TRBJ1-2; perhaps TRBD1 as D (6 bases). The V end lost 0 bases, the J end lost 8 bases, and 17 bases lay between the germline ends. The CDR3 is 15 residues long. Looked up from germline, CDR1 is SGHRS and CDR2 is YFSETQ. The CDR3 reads CASSLEAGVGLGYTF. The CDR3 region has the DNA TGCGCCAGCAGCTTGGAGGCAGGGGTTGGATTGGGCTACACCTTC. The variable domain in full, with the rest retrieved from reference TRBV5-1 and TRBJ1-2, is KAGVTQTPRYLIKTRGQQVTLSCSPISGHRSVSWYQQTPGQGLQFLFEYFSETQRNKGNFPGRFSGRQFSNSRSEMNVSTLELGDSALYLCASSLEAGVGLGYTFGSGTRLTVV.

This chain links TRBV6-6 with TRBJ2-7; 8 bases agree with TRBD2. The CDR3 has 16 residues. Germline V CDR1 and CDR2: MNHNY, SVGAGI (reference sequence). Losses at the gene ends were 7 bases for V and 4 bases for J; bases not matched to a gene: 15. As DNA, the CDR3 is TGTGCCAGCACGCCAAGAGGGGGACTAGTCATGTACGAGCAGTACTTC. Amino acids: CASTPRGGLVMYEQYF.

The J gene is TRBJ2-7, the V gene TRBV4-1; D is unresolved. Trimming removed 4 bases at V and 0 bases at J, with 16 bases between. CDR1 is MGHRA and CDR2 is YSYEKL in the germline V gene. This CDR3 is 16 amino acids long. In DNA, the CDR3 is TGCGCCAGCAGCCCATCCTCCGGGTCGAGCTCCTACGAGCAGTACTTC. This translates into CASSPSSGSSSYEQYF.

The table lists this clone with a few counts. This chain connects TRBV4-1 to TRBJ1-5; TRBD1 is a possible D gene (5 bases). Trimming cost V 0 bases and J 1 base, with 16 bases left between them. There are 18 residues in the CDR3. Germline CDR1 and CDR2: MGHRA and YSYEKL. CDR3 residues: CASSQDQGSPLSNQPQHF. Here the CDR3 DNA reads TGCGCCAGCAGCCAAGATCAGGGATCACCCCTAAGCAATCAGCCCCAGCATTTT.

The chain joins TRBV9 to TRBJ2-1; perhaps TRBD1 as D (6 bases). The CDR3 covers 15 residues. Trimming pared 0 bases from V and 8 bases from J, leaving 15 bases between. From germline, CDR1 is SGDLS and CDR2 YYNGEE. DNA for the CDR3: TGTGCCAGCAGCGTAGACAGGGTACCAGTCGATGAGCAGTTCTTC. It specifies CASSVDRVPVDEQFF.

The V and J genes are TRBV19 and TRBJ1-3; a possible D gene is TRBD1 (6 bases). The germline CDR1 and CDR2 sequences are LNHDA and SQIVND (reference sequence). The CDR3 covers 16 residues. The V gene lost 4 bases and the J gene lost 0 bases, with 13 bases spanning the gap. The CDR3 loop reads CASSSRQAGSGNTIYF. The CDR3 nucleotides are TGTGCCAGTAGTAGTCGACAGGCGGGCTCTGGAAACACCATATATTTT.

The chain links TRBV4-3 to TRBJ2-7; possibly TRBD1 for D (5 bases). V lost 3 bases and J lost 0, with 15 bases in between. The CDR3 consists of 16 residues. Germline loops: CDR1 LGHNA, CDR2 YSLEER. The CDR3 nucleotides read TGCGCCAGCAGCCAGCCGGTGCAGGGCAGCTCCTACGAGCAGTACTTC. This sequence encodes CASSQPVQGSSYEQYF.

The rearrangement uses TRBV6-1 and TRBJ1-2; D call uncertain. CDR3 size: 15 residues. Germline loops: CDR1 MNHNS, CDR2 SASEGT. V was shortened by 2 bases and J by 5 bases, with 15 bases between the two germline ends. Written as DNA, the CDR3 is TGTGCCAGCAGTGAATTTTCTTGGGGAGGATATGGCTACACCTTC. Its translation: CASSEFSWGGYGYTF.

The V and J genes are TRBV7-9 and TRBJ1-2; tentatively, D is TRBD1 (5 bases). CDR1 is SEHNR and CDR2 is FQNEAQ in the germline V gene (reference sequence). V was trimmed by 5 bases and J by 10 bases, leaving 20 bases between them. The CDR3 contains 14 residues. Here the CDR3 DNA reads TGTGCCAGCAGCACAGGACAAAACTATCCGTCCTACACCTTC. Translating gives CASSTGQNYPSYTF.

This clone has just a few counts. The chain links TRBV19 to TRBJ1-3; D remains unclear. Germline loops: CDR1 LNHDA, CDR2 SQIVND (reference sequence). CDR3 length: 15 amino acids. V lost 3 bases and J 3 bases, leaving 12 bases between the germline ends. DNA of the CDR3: TGTGCCAGTAGTATTTTCGAGGGCGGTGGAAACACCATATATTTT. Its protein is CASSIFEGGGNTIYF.

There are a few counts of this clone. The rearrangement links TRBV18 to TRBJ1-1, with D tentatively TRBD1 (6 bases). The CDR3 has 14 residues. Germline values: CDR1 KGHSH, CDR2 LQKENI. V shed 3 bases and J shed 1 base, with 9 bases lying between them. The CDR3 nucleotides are TGTGCCAGCTCACCCGGACAGCCGAACACTGAAGCTTTCTTT. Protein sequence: CASSPGQPNTEAFF.

The CDR3 sequence: CASSQDRGHTGELFF. CDR3 nucleotide sequence: TGCGCCAGCAGCCAAGACAGGGGGCACACCGGGGAGCTGTTTTTT. The gene calls are TRBV4-3 and TRBJ2-2; 8 nucleotides align to TRBD1. The CDR3 has 15 residues. Germline CDR1 LGHNA, CDR2 YSLEER. After removal of 0 bases from V and 3 bases from J, the junction contained 0 bases not matched to a gene.

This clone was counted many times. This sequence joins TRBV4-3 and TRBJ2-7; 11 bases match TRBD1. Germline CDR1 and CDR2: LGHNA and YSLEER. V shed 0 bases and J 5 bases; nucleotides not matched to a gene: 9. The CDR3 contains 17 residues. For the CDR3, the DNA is TGCGCCAGCAGCCAAGATTTCGGCGGGACAGGGGGGAACGAGCAGTACTTC. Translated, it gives CASSQDFGGTGGNEQYF.

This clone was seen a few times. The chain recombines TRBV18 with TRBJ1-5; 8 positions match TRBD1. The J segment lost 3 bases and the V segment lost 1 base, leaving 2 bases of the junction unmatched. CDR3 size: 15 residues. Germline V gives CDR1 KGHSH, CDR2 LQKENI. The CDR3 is CASSPQGQANQPQHF. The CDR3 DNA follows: TGTGCCAGCTCACCACAGGGACAGGCCAATCAGCCCCAGCATTTT.

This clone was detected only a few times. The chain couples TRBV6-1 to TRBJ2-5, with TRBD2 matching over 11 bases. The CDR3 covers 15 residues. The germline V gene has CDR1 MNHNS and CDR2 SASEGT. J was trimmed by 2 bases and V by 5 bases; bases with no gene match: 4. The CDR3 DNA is TGTGCCAGCAGTCTGACTAGCGGGGCACAAGAGACCCAGTACTTC. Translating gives CASSLTSGAQETQYF.

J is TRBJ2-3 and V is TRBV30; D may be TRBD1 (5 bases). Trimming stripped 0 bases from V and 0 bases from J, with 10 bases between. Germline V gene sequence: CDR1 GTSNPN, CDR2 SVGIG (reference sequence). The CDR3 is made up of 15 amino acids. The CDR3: CAWSVHPGSTDTQYF. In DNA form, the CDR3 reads TGTGCCTGGAGTGTACATCCAGGGAGCACAGATACGCAGTATTTT.

The CDR3 nucleotides read TGCGCCAGCAGCCAGGGAGGGGCCTTCGACGAGCAGTACTTC. Protein product: CASSQGGAFDEQYF. This chain connects TRBV5-1 to TRBJ2-7; 7 bases are shared with TRBD2. CDR1 SGHRS and CDR2 YFSETQ come from the germline V gene. The V gene end was trimmed by 4 bases and the J gene end by 5 bases; junction bases not matched to a gene: 9. The CDR3 runs 14 residues.

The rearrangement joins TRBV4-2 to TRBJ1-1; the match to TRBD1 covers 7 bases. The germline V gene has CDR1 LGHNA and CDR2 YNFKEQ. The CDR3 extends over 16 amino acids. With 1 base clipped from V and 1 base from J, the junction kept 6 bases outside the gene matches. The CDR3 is CASSQVGYRGNTEAFF. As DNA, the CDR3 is TGTGCCAGCAGCCAAGTGGGTTACAGGGGGAACACTGAAGCTTTCTTT.

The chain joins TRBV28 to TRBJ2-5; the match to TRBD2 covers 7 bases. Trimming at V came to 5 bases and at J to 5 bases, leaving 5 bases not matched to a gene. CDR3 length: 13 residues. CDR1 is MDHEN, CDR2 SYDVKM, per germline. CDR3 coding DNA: TGTGCCAGCAGTCCAGGGAGGGTGGAGACCCAGTACTTC. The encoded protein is CASSPGRVETQYF.

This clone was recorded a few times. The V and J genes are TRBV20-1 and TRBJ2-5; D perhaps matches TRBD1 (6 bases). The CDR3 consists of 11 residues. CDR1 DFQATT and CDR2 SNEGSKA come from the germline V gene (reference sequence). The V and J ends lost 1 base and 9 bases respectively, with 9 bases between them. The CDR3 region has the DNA TGCAGTGCTAGAGCCCCAGGGGCCCAGTACTTC. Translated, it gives CSARAPGAQYF.